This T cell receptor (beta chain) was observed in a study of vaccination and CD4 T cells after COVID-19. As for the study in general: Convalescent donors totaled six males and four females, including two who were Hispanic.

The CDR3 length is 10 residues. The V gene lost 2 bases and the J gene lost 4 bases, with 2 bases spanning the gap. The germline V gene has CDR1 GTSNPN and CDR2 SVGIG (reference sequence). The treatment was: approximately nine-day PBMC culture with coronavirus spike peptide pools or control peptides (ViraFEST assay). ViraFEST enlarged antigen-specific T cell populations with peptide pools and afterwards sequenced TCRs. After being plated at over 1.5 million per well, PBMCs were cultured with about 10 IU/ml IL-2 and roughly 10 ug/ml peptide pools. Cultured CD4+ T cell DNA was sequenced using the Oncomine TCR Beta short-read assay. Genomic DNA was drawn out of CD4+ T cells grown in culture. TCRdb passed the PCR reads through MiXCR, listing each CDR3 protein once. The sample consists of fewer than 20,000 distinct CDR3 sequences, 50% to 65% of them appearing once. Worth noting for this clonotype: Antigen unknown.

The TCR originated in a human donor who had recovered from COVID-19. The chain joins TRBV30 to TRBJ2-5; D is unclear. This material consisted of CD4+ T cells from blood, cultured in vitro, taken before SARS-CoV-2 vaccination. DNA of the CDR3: TGTGCCTGGAGTAGAGAGACCCAGTACTTC. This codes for CAWSRETQYF.